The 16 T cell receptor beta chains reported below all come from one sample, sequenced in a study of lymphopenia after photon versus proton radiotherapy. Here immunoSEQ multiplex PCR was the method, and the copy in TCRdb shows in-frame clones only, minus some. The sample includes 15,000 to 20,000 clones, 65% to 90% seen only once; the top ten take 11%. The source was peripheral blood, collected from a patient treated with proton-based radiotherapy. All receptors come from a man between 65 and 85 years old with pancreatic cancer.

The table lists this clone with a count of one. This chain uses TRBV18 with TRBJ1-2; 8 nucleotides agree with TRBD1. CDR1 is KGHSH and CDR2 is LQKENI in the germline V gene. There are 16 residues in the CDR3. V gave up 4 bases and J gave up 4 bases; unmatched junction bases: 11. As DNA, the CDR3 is TGTGCCAGCTCACTGACACAGGGGGAGTACCTCTATGGCTACACCTTC. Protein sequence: CASSLTQGEYLYGYTF.

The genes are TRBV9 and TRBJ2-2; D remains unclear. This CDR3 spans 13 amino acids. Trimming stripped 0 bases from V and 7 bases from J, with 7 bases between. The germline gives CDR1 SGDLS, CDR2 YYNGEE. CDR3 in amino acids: CASSVVELGELFF. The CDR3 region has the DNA TGTGCCAGCAGCGTAGTGGAACTCGGGGAGCTGTTTTTT.

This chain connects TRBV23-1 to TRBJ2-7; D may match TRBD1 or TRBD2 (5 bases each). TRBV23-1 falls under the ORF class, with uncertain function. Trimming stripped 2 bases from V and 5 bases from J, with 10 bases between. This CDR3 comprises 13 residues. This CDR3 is CASSQAQGDEQYF. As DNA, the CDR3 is TGCGCCAGCAGTCAAGCTCAGGGAGACGAGCAGTACTTC.

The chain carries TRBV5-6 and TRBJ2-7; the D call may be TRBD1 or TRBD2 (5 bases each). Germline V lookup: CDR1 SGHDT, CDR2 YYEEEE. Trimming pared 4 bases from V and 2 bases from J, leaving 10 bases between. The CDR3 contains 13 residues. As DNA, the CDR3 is TGTGCCAGCAGCACCGGGACCCCCTACGAGCAGTACTTC. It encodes CASSTGTPYEQYF. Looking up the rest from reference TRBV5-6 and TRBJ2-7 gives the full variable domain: DAGVTQSPTHLIKTRGQQVTLRCSPKSGHDTVSWYQQALGQGPQFIFQYYEEEERQRGNFPDRFSGHQFPNYSSELNVNALLLGDSALYLCASSTGTPYEQYFGPGTRLTVT.

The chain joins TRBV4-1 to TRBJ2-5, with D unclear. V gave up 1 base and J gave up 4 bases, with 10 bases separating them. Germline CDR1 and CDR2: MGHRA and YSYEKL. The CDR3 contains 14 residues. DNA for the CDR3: TGCGCCAGCAGCCAAGCCCGGTTGGGAGAGACCCAGTACTTC. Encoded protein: CASSQARLGETQYF.

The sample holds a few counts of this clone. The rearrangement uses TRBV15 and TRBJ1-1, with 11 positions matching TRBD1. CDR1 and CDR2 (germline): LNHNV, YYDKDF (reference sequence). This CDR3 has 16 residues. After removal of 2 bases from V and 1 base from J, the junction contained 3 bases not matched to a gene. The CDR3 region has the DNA TGTGCCACCAGCAGACCCGGGACAGGGGGGAACACTGAAGCTTTCTTT. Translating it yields CATSRPGTGGNTEAFF.

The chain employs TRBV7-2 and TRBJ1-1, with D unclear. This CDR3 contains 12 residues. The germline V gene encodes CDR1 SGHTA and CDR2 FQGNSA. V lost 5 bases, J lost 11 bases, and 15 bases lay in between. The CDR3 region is CASSPRATQAFF. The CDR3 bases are TGTGCCAGCAGCCCTAGGGCCACTCAGGCTTTCTTT.

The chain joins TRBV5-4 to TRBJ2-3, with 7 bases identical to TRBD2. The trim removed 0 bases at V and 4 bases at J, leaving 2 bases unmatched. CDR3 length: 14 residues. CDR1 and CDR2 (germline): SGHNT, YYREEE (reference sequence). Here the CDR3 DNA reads TGTGCCAGCAGCTTGGAGCTAGCGGCAGATACGCAGTATTTT. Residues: CASSLELAADTQYF.

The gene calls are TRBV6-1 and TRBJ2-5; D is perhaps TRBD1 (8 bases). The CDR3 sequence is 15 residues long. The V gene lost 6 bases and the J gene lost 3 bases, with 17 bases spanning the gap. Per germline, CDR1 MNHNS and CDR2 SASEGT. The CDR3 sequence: CASRRTGGDEETQYF. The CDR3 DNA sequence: TGTGCCAGCAGACGAACAGGGGGGGATGAAGAGACCCAGTACTTC.

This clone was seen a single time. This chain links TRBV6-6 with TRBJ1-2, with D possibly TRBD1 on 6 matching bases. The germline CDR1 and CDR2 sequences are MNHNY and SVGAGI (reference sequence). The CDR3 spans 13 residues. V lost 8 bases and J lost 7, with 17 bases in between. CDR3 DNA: TGTGCCAGCCGGGAATCTACAGGGCTTGGCTACACCTTC. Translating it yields CASRESTGLGYTF.

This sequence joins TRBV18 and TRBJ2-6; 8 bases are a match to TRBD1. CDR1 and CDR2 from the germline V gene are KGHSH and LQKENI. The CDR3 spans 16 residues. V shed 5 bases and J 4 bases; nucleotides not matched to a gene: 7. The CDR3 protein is CASSADRASGANVLTF. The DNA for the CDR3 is TGTGCCAGCTCAGCGGACAGGGCGTCGGGGGCCAACGTCCTGACTTTC.

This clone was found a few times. The CDR3 coding sequence is TGTGCCAGCAGGACGGGAGGGCCCCTAAACGAGCAGTACTTC. This translates into CASRTGGPLNEQYF. V gene TRBV2 combines with J gene TRBJ2-7; 8 bases are shared with TRBD2. Trimming cost V 6 bases and J 5 bases; bases outside gene matches: 9. From germline, CDR1 is SNHLY and CDR2 FYNNEI. CDR3 length: 14 amino acids.

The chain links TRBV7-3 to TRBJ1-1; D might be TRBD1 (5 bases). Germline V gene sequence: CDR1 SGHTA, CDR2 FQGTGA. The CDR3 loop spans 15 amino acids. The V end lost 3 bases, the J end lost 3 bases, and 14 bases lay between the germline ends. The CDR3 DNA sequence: TGTGCCAGCAGCTTGTACAGGCCGGGGGACACTGAAGCTTTCTTT. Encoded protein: CASSLYRPGDTEAFF.

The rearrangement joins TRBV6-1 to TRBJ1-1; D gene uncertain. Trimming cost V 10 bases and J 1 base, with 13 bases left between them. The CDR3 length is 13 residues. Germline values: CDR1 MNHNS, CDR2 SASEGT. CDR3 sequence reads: CAIHQTGNTEAFF. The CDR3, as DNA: TGTGCCATCCACCAGACGGGGAACACTGAAGCTTTCTTT.

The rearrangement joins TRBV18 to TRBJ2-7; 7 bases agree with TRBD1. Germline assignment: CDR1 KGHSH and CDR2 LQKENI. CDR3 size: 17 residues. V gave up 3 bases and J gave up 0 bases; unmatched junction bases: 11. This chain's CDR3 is CASSPLGTADLSYEQYF. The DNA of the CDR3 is TGTGCCAGCTCACCCCTCGGGACAGCCGACCTCTCCTACGAGCAGTACTTC.

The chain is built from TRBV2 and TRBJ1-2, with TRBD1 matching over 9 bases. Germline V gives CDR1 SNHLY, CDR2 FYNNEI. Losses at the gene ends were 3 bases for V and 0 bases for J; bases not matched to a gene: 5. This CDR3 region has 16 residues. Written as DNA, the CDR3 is TGTGCCAGCAGTGAGGGACAGGGAATACCTAACTATGGCTACACCTTC. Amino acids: CASSEGQGIPNYGYTF. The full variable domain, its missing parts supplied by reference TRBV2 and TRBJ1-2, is EPEVTQTPSHQVTQMGQEVILRCVPISNHLYFYWYRQILGQKVEFLVSFYNNEISEKSEIFDDQFSVERPDGSNFTLKIRSTKLEDSAMYFCASSEGQGIPNYGYTFGSGTRLTVV.